These T cell receptor beta chains were read from a single sample in a study of T-cell memory formation after mild COVID-19. Via MiXCR, TCRdb re-called the 5' RACE reads, giving one row per CDR3 protein. The repertoire consists of about 210,000 distinct CDR3 sequences, with 25% to 35% occurring once and the leading ten covering roughly 10%. What was sequenced was PBMCs or a T cell subset sorted from them (not recorded which). These receptors were collected from an adult woman who had mild COVID-19 (a few samples of this study predate the infection). Cell type and time point are not known. Each CDR3 is given with its conserved first and last residue. The D gene is left open where the match is weak. For some rows the clone size is stated as once, few or many, or as a class when expanded; others skip it.

j_call clone_size d_call v_call cdr3_nt cdr3_aa
TRBJ2-7 many TRBD2 TRBV27 TGTGCCAGCAGTTCGAACGGACTAGCGGGTAAGGTTAACGTCTACGAGCAGTACTTC CASSSNGLAGKVNVYEQYF
TRBJ2-7 many . TRBV3-1 TGTGCCAGCAGCCAAGATCTAAGGTACGAGCAGTACTTC CASSQDLRYEQYF
TRBJ1-1 . . TRBV12-3/TRBV12-4 TGTGCCAGCAGTTTTTATATCGGGGTCCCCCCTGAAGCTTTCTTT CASSFYIGVPPEAFF
TRBJ2-7 . . TRBV10-3 TGTGCCATCAGTGGGACAGCACTTGGGAACGAGCAGTACTTC CAISGTALGNEQYF
TRBJ1-6 few . TRBV5-6 TGTGCCAGCAGCTTAGGTCCCTCGGTGGGGAATTCACCCCTCCACTTT CASSLGPSVGNSPLHF
TRBJ1-2 . . TRBV24-1 TGTGCCACCAGGAGGGGCCAGCAGGATGGCTACACCTTC CATRRGQQDGYTF
TRBJ2-7 few TRBD1 TRBV2 TGTGCCAGCAGGGGGACAGCCTCCTACGAGCAGTACTTC CASRGTASYEQYF
TRBJ2-7 few . TRBV27 TGTGCCAGCAGTTTACTGGGCGAGCAGTACTTC CASSLLGEQYF
TRBJ2-7 few . TRBV20-1 TGCAGTGCCAGACCTCCAGGAGGGGGGGGGTACGAGCAGTACTTC CSARPPGGGGYEQYF
TRBJ2-7 few . TRBV18 TGTGCCAGCTCACCACCGAGTAGGGGCTACGAGCAGTACTTC CASSPPSRGYEQYF
TRBJ2-3 . TRBD2 TRBV20-1 TGCAGTGCTTTCGGGGGGGCGGATACGCAGTATTTT CSAFGGADTQYF
TRBJ1-2 . TRBD1 TRBV5-1 TGCGCCAGCAGCTTGGAACAGGGGAGCGGCTACACCTTC CASSLEQGSGYTF
TRBJ2-5 few TRBD1 TRBV12-3/TRBV12-4 TGTGCCAGCAGTTATTACCCAGGGACAGGGATTTACCAAGAGACCCAGTACTTC CASSYYPGTGIYQETQYF
TRBJ2-1 . TRBD2 TRBV29-1 TGCAGCGTTGAATTTGTCGGGGGGAGCTACAATGAGCAGTTCTTC CSVEFVGGSYNEQFF
TRBJ2-7 . TRBD2 TRBV5-5 TGTGCCAGCAGCGGAGGACTAGCGGTCTACGAGCAGTACTTC CASSGGLAVYEQYF
TRBJ2-7 . . TRBV20-1 TGCAGTGCTAGAGGGCCAAGTTACGAGCAGTACTTC CSARGPSYEQYF
TRBJ2-7 . . TRBV29-1 TGCAGCGTTACAGGTTCCTACGAGCAGTACTTC CSVTGSYEQYF
TRBJ2-7 . . TRBV7-9 TGTGCCAGCAGCTTAGACAGGGCCCGCTCCTACGAGCAGTACTTC CASSLDRARSYEQYF
TRBJ1-2 . TRBD1 TRBV5-1 TGCGCCAGCAGCTCCACTGACAGGGATATCGGCTACACCTTC CASSSTDRDIGYTF
TRBJ1-2 . TRBD1 TRBV5-1 TGCGCCAGCAGCTTGGTCCGGGACAGGGGTTATGGCTACACCTTC CASSLVRDRGYGYTF
TRBJ1-1 . . TRBV12-3/TRBV12-4 TGTGCCAGCAACTCTCCCGAGGGGTTCACTGAAGCTTTCTTT CASNSPEGFTEAFF
TRBJ1-5 . . TRBV30 TGTGCCTGGAGTTCTACGGGCAATCAGCCCCAGCATTTT CAWSSTGNQPQHF
TRBJ2-7 . . TRBV7-6 TGTGCCAGCAGGGAAACCGAGAGCTCCTACGAGCAGTACTTC CASRETESSYEQYF
TRBJ2-2 . . TRBV29-1 TGCAGCGTTGAGAACACCGGGGAGCTGTTTTTT CSVENTGELFF
TRBJ1-1 few TRBD1 TRBV20-1 TGCAGTGCTTACAGGGGGCCGGGCACTGAAGCTTTCTTT CSAYRGPGTEAFF
TRBJ2-7 . TRBD2 TRBV14 TGTGCCAGCAGCAAGAGGATAGCGGGAGGCCCCTCCTACGAGCAGTACTTC CASSKRIAGGPSYEQYF
TRBJ2-2 . . TRBV5-1 TGCGCCAGCAGCTTGGACCCCCTTGGGAACACCGGGGAGCTGTTTTTT CASSLDPLGNTGELFF
TRBJ2-3 few . TRBV12-3/TRBV12-4 TGTGCCAGCAGTTTACAGTGGTCCGGGGATACGCAGTATTTT CASSLQWSGDTQYF
TRBJ2-3 . TRBD1 TRBV2 TGTGCCAGCCAATGGGACAGGGGGCGCACAGATACGCAGTATTTT CASQWDRGRTDTQYF
TRBJ2-1 many . TRBV4-3 TGCGCCAGCAGCCAAGCGGCAGGGCCATACAATGAGCAGTTCTTC CASSQAAGPYNEQFF
TRBJ2-7 few TRBD1 TRBV6-2/TRBV6-3 TGTGCCAGCAGCCGAAGCCGGACAGGGACCTACGAGCAGTACTTC CASSRSRTGTYEQYF
TRBJ2-7 few TRBD2 TRBV20-1 TGCAGTGCGCGGACTAGTGTTACCTACGAGCAGTACTTC CSARTSVTYEQYF
TRBJ2-3 many TRBD2 TRBV12-3/TRBV12-4 TGTGCCAGCATCCCGGGACTAGAGTCGGGGACGCAGTATTTT CASIPGLESGTQYF
TRBJ1-5 . . TRBV11-2 TGTGCCAGCAGCTTCGCGGGTATTGGCAATCAGCCCCAGCATTTT CASSFAGIGNQPQHF
TRBJ2-2 few TRBD2 TRBV7-3 TGTGCCAGCAGCCCCGACCGACTAGCGGACACCGGGGAGCTGTTTTTT CASSPDRLADTGELFF
TRBJ1-1 . . TRBV7-9 TGTGCCAGCAGCGACCAGGACGGGCCCCTTAACACTGAAGCTTTCTTT CASSDQDGPLNTEAFF
TRBJ2-7 few TRBD1 TRBV7-3 TGTGCCAGCAGCTTTTCAGGGGACAGCCCCTACGAGCAGTACTTC CASSFSGDSPYEQYF
TRBJ2-7 . TRBD2 TRBV7-2 TGTGCCAGCAGCGGCGGGGGGCCCTACTCCTACGAGCAGTACTTC CASSGGGPYSYEQYF
TRBJ1-1 many . TRBV29-1 TGCAGCGTTGAGGACAGCGGAATCTCAGTGGCTGAAGCTTTCTTT CSVEDSGISVAEAFF
TRBJ2-7 . TRBD1 TRBV5-1 TGCGCCAGCAGGAGGGAAGGGGGCAGGATCGGCGAGCAGTACTTC CASRREGGRIGEQYF
TRBJ2-3 . . TRBV15 TGTGCCACCAGCAGGGGTAGACTTTCGAGGGGCTCCGATACGCAGTATTTT CATSRGRLSRGSDTQYF
TRBJ1-1 . . TRBV20-1 TGCAGGGCCGGGTCTAGGACGAGGGGTGAAGCTTTCTTT CRAGSRTRGEAFF
TRBJ1-1 . . TRBV18 TGTGCCAGCTCACCAGGGAGCCTGAACACTGAAGCTTTCTTT CASSPGSLNTEAFF